The 26 T cell receptor beta chains in this list originate from one sample, sequenced in a study of blood T cell repertoires in COVID-19. Method: immunoSEQ multiplex PCR; TCRdb's copy keeps in-frame clones and lacks some. The repertoire holds about 120,000 clones, with around 88% as singletons. The sequenced sample was peripheral blood. These receptors all stem from a human donor with acute or convalescent COVID-19. The donor label of this sample is uncertain.

This sequence joins TRBV7-9 and TRBJ1-1; TRBD1 might be the D (5 bases). Looked up from germline, CDR1 is SEHNR and CDR2 is FQNEAQ (reference sequence). The germline V and J ends were trimmed by 1 base and 4 bases, with 13 bases remaining between them. The CDR3 length is 15 residues. CDR3 coding DNA: TGTGCCAGCAGCTTAGTTAGGGCCGGGGGCACTGAAGCTTTCTTT. Amino acids: CASSLVRAGGTEAFF.

CDR3: CSVEGTGGNNEQFF. The CDR3 DNA sequence: TGCAGCGTTGAGGGGACAGGGGGCAACAATGAGCAGTTCTTC. The chain recombines TRBV29-1 with TRBJ2-1; 12 positions match TRBD1. The CDR3 loop spans 14 amino acids. V shed 3 bases and J 5 bases; nucleotides not matched to a gene: 2. The V gene's germline CDR1 is SQVTM and CDR2 ANQGSEA.

The V gene is TRBV28, the J gene TRBJ1-3, with D unclear. Germline V CDR1 and CDR2: MDHEN, SYDVKM. The V gene lost 5 bases and the J gene lost 3 bases, with 17 bases spanning the gap. This CDR3 comprises 16 residues. The CDR3 protein is CASSPPWRRGGNTIYF. As DNA, the CDR3 is TGTGCCAGCAGTCCCCCGTGGAGGCGCGGTGGAAACACCATATATTTT.

The V call is TRBV6-2 or TRBV6-3, the J call TRBJ1-5; D may be TRBD1 (5 bases). The germline V gene encodes CDR1 MNHEY and CDR2 SVGEGT. CDR3 length equals 15 residues. V lost 5 bases, J lost 4 bases, and 15 bases lay in between. The CDR3 here is CASSTRVRGNQPQHF. DNA of the CDR3: TGTGCCAGCAGTACCAGGGTGCGAGGAAATCAGCCCCAGCATTTT.

The chain employs TRBV4-1 and TRBJ2-5, with 7 bases aligning to TRBD1. The CDR3 runs 16 residues. The germline CDR1 and CDR2 sequences are MGHRA and YSYEKL. With 3 bases clipped from V and 4 bases from J, the junction kept 11 bases outside the gene matches. CDR3 protein: CASSHLQQGWGETQYF. CDR3 coding DNA: TGCGCCAGCAGCCATCTTCAACAGGGGTGGGGAGAGACCCAGTACTTC.

V usage is TRBV24-1 and J usage is TRBJ1-2; D call uncertain. Trimming left V 3 bases short and J 2 bases short, with 6 bases between. Germline CDR1 KGHDR, CDR2 SFDVKD. This CDR3 is 13 amino acids long. DNA of the CDR3: TGTGCCACCAGTGATACTACAAACTATGGCTACACCTTC. Protein: CATSDTTNYGYTF.

The chain carries TRBV25-1 and TRBJ2-5; 8 positions match TRBD2. CDR1 is MGHDK and CDR2 is SYGVNS in the germline V gene. The CDR3 is made up of 14 amino acids. Losses at the gene ends were 3 bases for V and 5 bases for J; bases not matched to a gene: 5. CDR3 sequence: CASSDYGRAETQYF. In DNA, the CDR3 is TGTGCCAGCAGTGATTACGGGAGGGCGGAGACCCAGTACTTC.

J is TRBJ2-5 and V is TRBV12-3 or TRBV12-4, with 7 bases lining up with TRBD1. There are 13 residues in the CDR3. V lost 2 bases and J lost 5; bases outside the gene matches: 2. The DNA for the CDR3 is TGTGCCAGCAGTTTATCACAGGGGGAGACCCAGTACTTC. This translates into CASSLSQGETQYF.

This rearrangement joins TRBV19 to TRBJ2-1; 7 bases agree with TRBD2. V gave up 5 bases and J gave up 7 bases; unmatched junction bases: 14. In germline, CDR1 is LNHDA, CDR2 SQIVND (reference sequence). The CDR3 spans 16 residues. DNA for the CDR3: TGTGCCAGTAGTTCCTCAATCGGGGCTAGCGGAAATGAGCAGTTCTTC. Translating gives CASSSSIGASGNEQFF.

J is TRBJ1-1 and V is TRBV29-1; the D gene is possibly TRBD1 (6 bases). V was cut by 6 bases and J by 4 bases, with 9 bases left in between. This CDR3 has 11 residues. Germline CDR1 SQVTM, CDR2 ANQGSEA. The CDR3 bases are TGCAGCGTCACAGGGCCCACTGAAGCTTTCTTT. Encoded protein: CSVTGPTEAFF.

V is TRBV10-3 and J is TRBJ2-1, with TRBD2 matching over 11 bases. The V gene's germline CDR1 is ENHRY and CDR2 SYGVKD. CDR3 size: 13 residues. Trimming removed 8 bases from V and 6 bases from J; junction bases left unmatched: 3. The CDR3 DNA reads as TGTGCCATCGGGACTAGCGGAAGCAATGAGCAGTTCTTC. As protein: CAIGTSGSNEQFF.

On this clone: This specimen includes other DNA sequences encoding the same CDR3. The rearrangement uses TRBV6-2 or TRBV6-3 and TRBJ1-1; D is ambiguous. Per germline, CDR1 MNHEY and CDR2 SVGEGT. The CDR3 is made up of 13 amino acids. Trimming took off 5 bases at V and 0 bases at J, with 7 bases between the two ends. For the CDR3, the DNA is TGTGCCAGCAGTGGCACAGTGAACACTGAAGCTTTCTTT. Translated: CASSGTVNTEAFF.

The rearrangement joins TRBV7-2 to TRBJ2-1; D is unresolved. V was cut by 4 bases and J by 6 bases, with 13 bases left in between. The CDR3 covers 14 residues. Per germline, CDR1 SGHTA and CDR2 FQGNSA. The chain's CDR3 is CASSSPQTRNEQFF. The CDR3 DNA follows: TGTGCCAGCAGCTCACCCCAGACTCGCAATGAGCAGTTCTTC.

This chain connects TRBV3-1 (or the pseudogene TRBV3-2) to TRBJ1-1; D not resolved. In germline, CDR1 is LGHDT, CDR2 YNNKEL (reference sequence). The length of the CDR3 is 12 residues. V was shortened by 0 bases and J by 11 bases, with 10 bases between the two germline ends. Written as DNA, the CDR3 is TGTGCCAGCAGCCAAGAAGGCAGGTCTGCTTTCTTT. Protein: CASSQEGRSAFF.

The rearrangement uses TRBV28 and TRBJ1-2; TRBD1 agrees at 7 bases. This CDR3 contains 16 residues. Germline V gene data show CDR1 as MDHEN and CDR2 as SYDVKM. The J segment lost 1 base and the V segment lost 5 bases, leaving 10 bases of the junction unmatched. CDR3 protein: CASSPQPTGLNYGYTF. For the CDR3, the DNA is TGTGCCAGCAGTCCACAGCCGACAGGGCTTAACTATGGCTACACCTTC.

The genes are TRBV15 and TRBJ2-4; no clear D. The V end was cut by 1 base, the J end by 0 bases, with 4 bases between. This CDR3 contains 14 residues. Germline values: CDR1 LNHNV, CDR2 YYDKDF (reference sequence). CDR3 sequence reads: CATSRGGAKNIQYF. CDR3 coding DNA: TGTGCCACCAGCAGAGGCGGAGCCAAAAACATTCAGTACTTC.

V gene TRBV14 combines with J gene TRBJ1-2; unclear D gene. CDR1 is SGHDN and CDR2 is FVKESK in the germline V gene. V was clipped by 1 base and J by 7 bases, with 10 bases between them. The CDR3 is 13 amino acids. The CDR3 nucleotides are TGTGCCAGCAGCCAAGGATACGGGTTTGGCTACACCTTC. Its protein is CASSQGYGFGYTF.

This clone was counted a few times. V usage is TRBV7-8 and J usage is TRBJ2-7; D is possibly TRBD2 (6 bases). Germline V gene sequence: CDR1 SGHVS, CDR2 FQNEAQ. Deletions cut 5 bases from V and 6 bases from J, with 14 bases between. There are 13 residues in the CDR3. The CDR3 sequence: CASSTRLVREQYF. The CDR3 DNA is TGTGCCAGCAGCACCCGACTAGTTCGCGAGCAGTACTTC.

This clone was recorded a few times. The V gene is TRBV7-2, the J gene TRBJ2-7; D is unresolved. Trimming left V 1 base short and J 6 bases short, with 19 bases between. The CDR3 totals 16 residues. Germline V lookup: CDR1 SGHTA, CDR2 FQGNSA. CDR3 residues: CASSLGARSTKSEQYF. CDR3 DNA sequence: TGTGCCAGCAGCTTAGGAGCAAGAAGTACCAAGAGCGAGCAGTACTTC.

The V call is TRBV9, the J call TRBJ1-6, with 9 bases matching TRBD1. CDR3 length: 15 amino acids. Germline assignment: CDR1 SGDLS and CDR2 YYNGEE. The J segment lost 10 bases and the V segment lost 1 base, leaving 6 bases of the junction unmatched. For the CDR3, the DNA is TGTGCCAGCAGCGTACGGGCGACAGGGGGATCACCCCTCCACTTT. Translated: CASSVRATGGSPLHF.

This chain links TRBV9 with TRBJ2-1; the D gene is possibly TRBD1 (6 bases). The CDR3 has 14 amino acids. Trimming pared 1 base from V and 7 bases from J, leaving 12 bases between. The germline V gene encodes CDR1 SGDLS and CDR2 YYNGEE. CDR3 coding DNA: TGTGCCAGCAGCGTACTAGGGGGTCGAAATGAGCAGTTCTTC. Amino acids: CASSVLGGRNEQFF.

The CDR3 reads CASMGLNKETQYF. In DNA form, the CDR3 reads TGTGCCAGCATGGGACTAAACAAAGAGACCCAGTACTTC. This chain joins TRBV28 and TRBJ2-5; TRBD2 matches 7 bases. Trimming removed 7 bases from V and 3 bases from J; junction bases left unmatched: 5. There are 13 residues in the CDR3. Looked up from germline, CDR1 is MDHEN and CDR2 is SYDVKM.

The V gene is TRBV4-1, the J gene TRBJ2-1, with D possibly TRBD1 on 5 matching bases. Trimming cost V 1 base and J 4 bases, with 20 bases left between them. Germline loops: CDR1 MGHRA, CDR2 YSYEKL. CDR3 length: 18 residues. DNA for the CDR3: TGCGCCAGCAGCCAAGTTTATAGGTACAGGTCGGAGTACAATGAGCAGTTCTTC. It is translated as CASSQVYRYRSEYNEQFF.

J is TRBJ2-7 and V is TRBV7-3; TRBD1 matches 9 bases. V was clipped by 5 bases and J by 3 bases; unmatched bases: 2. The CDR3 is 13 amino acids. CDR1 and CDR2 from the germline V gene are SGHTA and FQGTGA. The CDR3 DNA sequence: TGTGCCAGCAGCCCGGGACAGGGCTACGAGCAGTACTTC. Translation: CASSPGQGYEQYF.

This clone was counted once. The rearrangement joins TRBV29-1 to TRBJ1-4; D perhaps matches TRBD1 (6 bases). Germline CDR1 is SQVTM and CDR2 is ANQGSEA. The CDR3 totals 12 residues. Trimming pared 7 bases from V and 8 bases from J, leaving 14 bases between. The CDR3 sequence: CSAGGAVEKLFF. The DNA for the CDR3 is TGCAGCGCTGGGGGCGCGGTGGAAAAACTGTTTTTT.

This clone was seen only once. The chain employs TRBV28 and TRBJ1-5; D is possibly TRBD1 (5 bases). Germline CDR1 and CDR2: MDHEN and SYDVKM. This CDR3 spans 19 amino acids. The ends were cut back, 6 bases at V and 3 bases at J, with 27 bases in the middle. CDR3 in amino acids: CASRRSLGGGSYNNQPQHF. CDR3 coding DNA: TGTGCCAGCAGAAGATCCCTTGGGGGGGGGAGTTATAACAATCAGCCCCAGCATTTT.